This T cell receptor (beta chain) is drawn from a study of shared clonotypes between healthy human individuals. The wider study: With ages of 18 to 49, the donors were two women and a few men.

Within Nashville, Tennessee resided all donors, each a Caucasian adult. As concerns this clone: Antigen specificity is unknown.

The study, taken as a whole, reports: Only blood samples were collected, and tissue repertoires likely differ.

Germline V lookup: CDR1 SGHTA, CDR2 FQGTGA. This CDR3 comprises 19 residues. V was clipped by 1 base and J by 3 bases; unmatched bases: 8. It was at deep level that the assay was run. TCRdb's copy holds only in-frame clones and misses some; the assay was immunoSEQ multiplex PCR. The sample lists around 480,000 clones, about 79% occurring once. The clonotype comes from a middle-aged woman in good health. Some clones in this sample may be carry-over from other donors' samples. V gene TRBV7-3 combines with J gene TRBJ2-3, with 15 bases lining up with TRBD2. Sequences were obtained from PBMCs. CDR3 sequence reads: CASSLRTSGRAPPTDTQYF. The CDR3 bases are TGTGCCAGCAGCTTAAGGACTAGCGGGAGGGCCCCGCCTACAGATACGCAGTATTTT.